This TCR beta chain came from a study of T cells in Graves' hyperthyroidism and ophthalmopathy. General observations from the study: Blood also held most thyroid clonotypes expanded beyond 0.001. By a 13 V-J model, ophthalmopathy was set apart from stable hyperthyroidism.

This clonotype was counted only a few times. Its antigen is as yet unknown. RNA transcripts served as the template for amplifying TCR beta CDR3 regions. First-round RT-PCR targeting the TCR CDR3 was performed with the HTBI primer set. TCRdb analysed the multiplex PCR reads with MiXCR anew, one entry per CDR3 protein. The table includes roughly 500,000 distinct CDR3 sequences, approximately 22% detected once. V trimming: 5 bases; J trimming: 0 bases; junction bases outside the gene matches: 6. This CDR3 spans 16 amino acids. CDR1 and CDR2 from the germline V gene are SGHAT and FQNNGV. The sample taken for sequencing was blood. The clonotype originates from a woman in her 70s with Graves' ophthalmopathy. This chain connects TRBV11-2 to TRBJ1-1, with 10 bases identical to TRBD1. In DNA form, the CDR3 reads TGTGCCAGCAGCGGCCGGGACAGGGGCTTGAACACTGAAGCTTTCTTT. Translated: CASSGRDRGLNTEAFF.